This TCR beta chain originates from a study of blood T cell repertoires in COVID-19. Using immunoSEQ multiplex PCR, the repertoire was profiled, and TCRdb retains in-frame clones only, with some absent. This table holds 250,000 to 300,000 clones, 87% found once. The CDR3 sequence is 16 residues long. CDR1 and CDR2 (germline): SGHTA, FQGNSA. Trimming removed 2 bases from V and 4 bases from J; junction bases left unmatched: 7. J is TRBJ1-2 and V is TRBV7-2, with TRBD1 matching 10 bases. The specimen was peripheral blood. The sequence was collected from a woman in her forties or fifties who had recovered from COVID-19. This chain's CDR3 is CASSLLWTGGVYGYTF. CDR3 DNA sequence: TGTGCCAGCAGCTTATTATGGACAGGGGGGGTCTATGGCTACACCTTC.